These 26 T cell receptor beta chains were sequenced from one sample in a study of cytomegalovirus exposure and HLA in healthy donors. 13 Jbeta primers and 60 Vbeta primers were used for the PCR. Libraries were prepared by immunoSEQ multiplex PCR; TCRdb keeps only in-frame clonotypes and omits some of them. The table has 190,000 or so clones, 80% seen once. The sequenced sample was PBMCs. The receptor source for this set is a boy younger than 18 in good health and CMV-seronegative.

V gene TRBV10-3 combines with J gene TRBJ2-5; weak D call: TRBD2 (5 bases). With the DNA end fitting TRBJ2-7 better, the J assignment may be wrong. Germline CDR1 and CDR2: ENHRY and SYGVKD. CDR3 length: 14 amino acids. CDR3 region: CAISIGLESHEQYF. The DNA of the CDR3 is TGTGCCATCAGTATAGGACTCGAGTCCCACGAGCAGTACTTC.

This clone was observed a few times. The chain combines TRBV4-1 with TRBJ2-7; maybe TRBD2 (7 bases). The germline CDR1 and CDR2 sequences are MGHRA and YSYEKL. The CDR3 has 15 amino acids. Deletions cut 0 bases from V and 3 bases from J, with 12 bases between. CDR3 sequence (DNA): TGCGCCAGCAGCCAAGATCGGGGGGACATCTACGAGCAGTACTTC. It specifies CASSQDRGDIYEQYF.

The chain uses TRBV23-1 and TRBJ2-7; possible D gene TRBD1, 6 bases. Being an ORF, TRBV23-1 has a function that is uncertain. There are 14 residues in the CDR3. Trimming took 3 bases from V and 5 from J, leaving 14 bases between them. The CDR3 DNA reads TGCGCCAGCAGTCACCGGGACATCAGTGACGAGCAGTACTTC. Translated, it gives CASSHRDISDEQYF.

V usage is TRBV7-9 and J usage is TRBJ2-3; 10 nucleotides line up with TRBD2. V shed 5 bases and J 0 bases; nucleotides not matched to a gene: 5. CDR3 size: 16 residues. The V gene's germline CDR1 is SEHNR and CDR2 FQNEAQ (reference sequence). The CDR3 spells CASSTGLAASTDTQYF. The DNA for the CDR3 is TGTGCCAGCAGCACCGGACTAGCGGCTAGCACAGATACGCAGTATTTT.

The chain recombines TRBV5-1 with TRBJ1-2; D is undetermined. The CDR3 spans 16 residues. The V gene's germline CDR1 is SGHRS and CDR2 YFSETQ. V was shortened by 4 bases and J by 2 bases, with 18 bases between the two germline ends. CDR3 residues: CASSNQGGVNNYGYTF. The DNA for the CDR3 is TGCGCCAGCAGCAACCAAGGTGGAGTGAACAACTATGGCTACACCTTC.

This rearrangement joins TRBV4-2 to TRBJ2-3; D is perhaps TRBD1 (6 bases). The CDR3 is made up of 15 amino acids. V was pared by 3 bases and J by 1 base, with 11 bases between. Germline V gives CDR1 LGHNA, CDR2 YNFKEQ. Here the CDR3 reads CASSQPGERTDTQYF. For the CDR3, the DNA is TGTGCCAGCAGCCAGCCAGGGGAGCGCACAGATACGCAGTATTTT.

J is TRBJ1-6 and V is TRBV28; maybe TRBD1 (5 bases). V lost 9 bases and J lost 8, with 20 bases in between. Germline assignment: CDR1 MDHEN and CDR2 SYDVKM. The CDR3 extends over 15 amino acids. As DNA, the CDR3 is TGTGCCAGTAAACCGGGACTCCGTCCGGATTCACCCCTCCACTTT. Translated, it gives CASKPGLRPDSPLHF.

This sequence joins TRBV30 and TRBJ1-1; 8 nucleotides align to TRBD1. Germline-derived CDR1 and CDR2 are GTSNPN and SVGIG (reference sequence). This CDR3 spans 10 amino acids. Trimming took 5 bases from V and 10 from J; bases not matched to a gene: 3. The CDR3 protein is CAWGTGGAFF. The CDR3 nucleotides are TGTGCCTGGGGGACAGGAGGAGCTTTCTTT.

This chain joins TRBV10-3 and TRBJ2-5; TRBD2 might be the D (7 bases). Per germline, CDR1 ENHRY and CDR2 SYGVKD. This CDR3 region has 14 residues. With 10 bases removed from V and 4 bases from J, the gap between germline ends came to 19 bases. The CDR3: CATTTGGAGETQYF. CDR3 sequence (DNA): TGTGCCACCACAACTGGGGGGGCAGGAGAGACCCAGTACTTC.

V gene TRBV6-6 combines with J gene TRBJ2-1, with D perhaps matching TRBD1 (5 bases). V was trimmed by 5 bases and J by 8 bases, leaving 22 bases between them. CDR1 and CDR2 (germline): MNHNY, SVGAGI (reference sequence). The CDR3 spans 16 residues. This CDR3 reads CASSLFDTFRGDEQFF. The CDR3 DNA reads TGTGCCAGCAGTCTATTCGATACCTTTAGGGGCGATGAGCAGTTCTTC.

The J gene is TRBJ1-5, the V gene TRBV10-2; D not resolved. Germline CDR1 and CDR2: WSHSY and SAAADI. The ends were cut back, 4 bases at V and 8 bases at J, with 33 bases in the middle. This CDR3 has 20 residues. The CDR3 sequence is CASSAVGYLIGSSEVEPQHF. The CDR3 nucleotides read TGCGCCAGCAGTGCCGTGGGGTACTTGATAGGGTCCTCGGAGGTTGAGCCCCAGCATTTT.

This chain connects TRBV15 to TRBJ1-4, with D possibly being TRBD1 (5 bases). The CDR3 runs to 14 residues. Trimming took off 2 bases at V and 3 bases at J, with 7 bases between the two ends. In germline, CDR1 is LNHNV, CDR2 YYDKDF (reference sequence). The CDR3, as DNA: TGTGCCACCAGCAGACAGGGTGCTAATGAAAAACTGTTTTTT. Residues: CATSRQGANEKLFF.

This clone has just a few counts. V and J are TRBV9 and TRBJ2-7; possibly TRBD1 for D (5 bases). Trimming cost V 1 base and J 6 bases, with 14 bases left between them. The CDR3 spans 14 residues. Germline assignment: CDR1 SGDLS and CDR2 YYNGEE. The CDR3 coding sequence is TGTGCCAGCAGCGTAAGATGGGAAACAGGCGAGCAGTACTTC. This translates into CASSVRWETGEQYF.

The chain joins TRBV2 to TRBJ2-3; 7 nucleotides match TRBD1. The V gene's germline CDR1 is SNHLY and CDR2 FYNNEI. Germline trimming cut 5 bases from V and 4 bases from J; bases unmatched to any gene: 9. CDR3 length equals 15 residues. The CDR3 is CASSQEGTGADTQYF. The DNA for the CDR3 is TGTGCCAGCAGTCAAGAGGGTACAGGGGCAGATACGCAGTATTTT.

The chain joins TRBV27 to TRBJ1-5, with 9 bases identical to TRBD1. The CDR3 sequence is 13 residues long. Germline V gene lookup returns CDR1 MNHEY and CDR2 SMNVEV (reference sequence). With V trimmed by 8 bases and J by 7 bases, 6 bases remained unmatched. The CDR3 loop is CASGYRGHQPQHF. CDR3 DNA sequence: TGTGCCAGCGGGTACAGGGGGCACCAGCCCCAGCATTTT.

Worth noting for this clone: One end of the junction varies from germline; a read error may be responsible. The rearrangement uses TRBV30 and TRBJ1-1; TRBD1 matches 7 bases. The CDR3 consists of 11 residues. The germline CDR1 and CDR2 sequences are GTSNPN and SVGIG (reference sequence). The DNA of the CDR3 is TGTGCCTGGAGTAAAGGGGGCTGGGCCGCGTTT. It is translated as CAWSKGGWAAF.

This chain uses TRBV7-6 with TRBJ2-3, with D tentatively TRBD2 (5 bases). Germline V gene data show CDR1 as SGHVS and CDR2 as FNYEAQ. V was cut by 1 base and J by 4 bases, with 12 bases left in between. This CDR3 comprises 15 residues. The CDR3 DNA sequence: TGTGCCAGCAGCTTAGGGGCCCTAGCAGCAGATACGCAGTATTTT. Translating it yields CASSLGALAADTQYF.

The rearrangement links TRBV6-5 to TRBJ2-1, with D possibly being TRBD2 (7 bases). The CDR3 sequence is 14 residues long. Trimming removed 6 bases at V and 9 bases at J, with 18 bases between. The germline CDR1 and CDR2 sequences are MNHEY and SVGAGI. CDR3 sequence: CASRVGGAQVEQFF. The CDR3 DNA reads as TGTGCCAGCAGGGTGGGGGGGGCGCAGGTTGAGCAGTTCTTC.

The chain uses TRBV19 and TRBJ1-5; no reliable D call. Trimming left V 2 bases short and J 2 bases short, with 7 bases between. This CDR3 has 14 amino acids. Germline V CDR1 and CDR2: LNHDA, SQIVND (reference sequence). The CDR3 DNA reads TGTGCCAGTAGTATACAGGCAGGCAATCAGCCCCAGCATTTT. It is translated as CASSIQAGNQPQHF.

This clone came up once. The CDR3 nucleotides read TGTGCCAGCAGTTTTCAGGAAGCCAGTAGGACTGAAGCTTTCTTT. This codes for CASSFQEASRTEAFF. The chain employs TRBV28 and TRBJ1-1, with D unclear. The CDR3 extends over 15 amino acids. Germline CDR1 reads MDHEN; CDR2 reads SYDVKM. Trimming pared 3 bases from V and 5 bases from J, leaving 16 bases between. Full variable domain (outside the CDR3, taken from reference TRBV28 and TRBJ1-1): DVKVTQSSRYLVKRTGEKVFLECVQDMDHENMFWYRQDPGLGLRLIYFSYDVKMKEKGDIPEGYSVSREKKERFSLILESASTNQTSMYLCASSFQEASRTEAFFGQGTRLTVV.

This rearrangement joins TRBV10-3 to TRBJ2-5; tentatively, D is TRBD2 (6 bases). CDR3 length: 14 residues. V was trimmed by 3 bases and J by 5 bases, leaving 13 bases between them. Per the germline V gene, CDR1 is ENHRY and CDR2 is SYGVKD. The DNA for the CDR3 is TGTGCCATCAGTGAAGGGCTAGCGCCGGAGACCCAGTACTTC. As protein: CAISEGLAPETQYF.

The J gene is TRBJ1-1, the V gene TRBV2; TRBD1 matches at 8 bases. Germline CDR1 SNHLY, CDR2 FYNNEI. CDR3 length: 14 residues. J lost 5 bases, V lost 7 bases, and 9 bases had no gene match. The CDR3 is CASTQRTGPTEAFF. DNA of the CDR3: TGTGCCAGCACCCAGAGGACAGGGCCAACTGAAGCTTTCTTT.

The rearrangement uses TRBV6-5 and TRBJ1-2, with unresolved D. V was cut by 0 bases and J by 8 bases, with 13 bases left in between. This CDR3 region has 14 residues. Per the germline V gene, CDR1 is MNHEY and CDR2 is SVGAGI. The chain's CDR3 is CASSYSRAARGYTF. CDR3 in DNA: TGTGCCAGCAGTTACTCGAGAGCCGCTAGAGGCTACACCTTC.

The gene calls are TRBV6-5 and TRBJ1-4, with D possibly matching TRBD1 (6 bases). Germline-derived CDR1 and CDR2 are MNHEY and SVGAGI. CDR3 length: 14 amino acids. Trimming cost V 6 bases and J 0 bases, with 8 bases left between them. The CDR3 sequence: CASSRQATNEKLFF. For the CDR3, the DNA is TGTGCCAGCAGCAGACAGGCAACTAATGAAAAACTGTTTTTT.

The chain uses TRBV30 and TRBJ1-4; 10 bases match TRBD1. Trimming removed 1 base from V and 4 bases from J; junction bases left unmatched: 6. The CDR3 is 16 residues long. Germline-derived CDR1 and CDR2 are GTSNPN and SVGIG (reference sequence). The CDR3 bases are TGTGCCTGGAGTGGCGGGACAGGGGACAGTAATGAAAAACTGTTTTTT. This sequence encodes CAWSGGTGDSNEKLFF.

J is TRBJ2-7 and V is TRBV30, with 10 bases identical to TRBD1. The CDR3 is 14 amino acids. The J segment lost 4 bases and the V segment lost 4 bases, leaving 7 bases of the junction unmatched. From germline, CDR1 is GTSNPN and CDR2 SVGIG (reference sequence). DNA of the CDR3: TGTGCCTGGACCAAAGACAGGGGGCGTTACGAGCAGTACTTC. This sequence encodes CAWTKDRGRYEQYF.